This TCR beta chain came from a study of blood T cell repertoires in COVID-19. The CDR3 covers 15 residues. CDR1 and CDR2 from the germline V gene are MNHEY and SMNVEV (reference sequence). V lost 0 bases and J 3 bases, leaving 12 bases between the germline ends. Sequencing was performed with immunoSEQ multiplex PCR; in TCRdb, only in-frame clones are kept and a portion is missing. The sample shows 250,000 to 300,000 clones, roughly 80% of them seen only once. The source material was PBMCs or T cells enriched from blood (not recorded which). The TCR sequence derives from a middle-aged man who had been exposed to COVID-19. This rearrangement joins TRBV27 to TRBJ2-7, with D possibly matching TRBD2 (6 bases). Here the CDR3 reads CASSLSSVGGYEQYF. The CDR3 nucleotides are TGTGCCAGCAGTTTATCATCGGTGGGGGGCTACGAGCAGTACTTC.